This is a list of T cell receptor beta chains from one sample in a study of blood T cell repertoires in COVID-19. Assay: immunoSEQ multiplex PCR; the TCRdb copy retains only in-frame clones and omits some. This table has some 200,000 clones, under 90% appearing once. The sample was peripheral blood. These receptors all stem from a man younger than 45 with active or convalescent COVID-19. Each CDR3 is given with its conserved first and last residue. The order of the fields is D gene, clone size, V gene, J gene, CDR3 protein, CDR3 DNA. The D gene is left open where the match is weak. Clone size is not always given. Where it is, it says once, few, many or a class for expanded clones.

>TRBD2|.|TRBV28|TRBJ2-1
CASFSGGADNEQFF
TGTGCCAGCTTTAGCGGGGGGGCCGACAATGAGCAGTTCTTC
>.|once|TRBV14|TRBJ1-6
CASSLVQGNSPLHF
TGTGCCAGCAGTTTGGTTCAGGGGAATTCACCCCTCCACTTT
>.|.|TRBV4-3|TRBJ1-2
CASSQDRRFNYGYTF
TGCGCCAGCAGCCAAGATCGGAGGTTTAACTATGGCTACACCTTC
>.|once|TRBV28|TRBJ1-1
CASSFPQSRNTEAFF
TGTGCCAGCAGTTTCCCCCAGTCTAGGAACACTGAAGCTTTCTTT
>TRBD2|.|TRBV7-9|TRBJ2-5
CASSRGTSGGETQYF
TGTGCCAGCAGCCGCGGGACTAGCGGGGGGGAGACCCAGTACTTC
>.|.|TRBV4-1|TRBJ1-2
CASSQDVVTAGYGYTF
TGCGCCAGCAGCCAAGATGTCGTGACAGCCGGCTATGGCTACACCTTC
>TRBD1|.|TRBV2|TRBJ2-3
CASSSGQGFTDTQYF
TGTGCCAGCAGCTCCGGACAGGGCTTCACAGATACGCAGTATTTT
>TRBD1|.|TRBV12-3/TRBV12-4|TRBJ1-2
CASSQTGRRGYTF
TGTGCCAGCAGTCAGACAGGGCGACGCGGCTACACCTTC
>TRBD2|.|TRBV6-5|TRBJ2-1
CASLTSGGNEQFF
TGTGCCAGCCTGACTTCCGGGGGGAATGAGCAGTTCTTC
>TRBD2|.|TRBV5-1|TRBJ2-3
CASSFVGSGGANTDTQYF
TGCGCCAGCAGCTTTGTCGGAAGCGGGGGGGCGAACACAGATACGCAGTATTTT
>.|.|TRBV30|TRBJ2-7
CAWSPFDEQYF
TGTGCCTGGAGTCCCTTTGACGAGCAGTACTTC
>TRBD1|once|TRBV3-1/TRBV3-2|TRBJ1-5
CASSPMTGRQPQHF
TGTGCCAGCAGCCCGATGACAGGGAGGCAGCCCCAGCATTTT
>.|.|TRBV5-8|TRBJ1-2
CASSLPVNYGYTF
TGTGCCAGCAGTTTACCAGTAAACTATGGCTACACCTTC
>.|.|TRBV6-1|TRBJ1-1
CASSEAAALNTEAFF
TGTGCCAGCAGTGAAGCAGCAGCGTTGAACACTGAAGCTTTCTTT
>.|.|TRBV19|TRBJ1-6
CASRFPEGSYSPLHF
TGTGCCAGTAGATTCCCCGAGGGAAGCTATTCACCCCTCCACTTT
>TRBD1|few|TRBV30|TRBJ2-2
CAWKRQGATGELFF
TGTGCCTGGAAAAGGCAGGGGGCCACCGGGGAGCTGTTTTTT
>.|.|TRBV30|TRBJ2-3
CARGGGYDTQYF
TGTGCGAGGGGAGGGGGCTACGATACGCAGTATTTT
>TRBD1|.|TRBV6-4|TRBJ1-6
CASSEQGGNSPLHF
TGTGCCAGCAGTGAACAGGGGGGTAATTCACCCCTCCACTTT
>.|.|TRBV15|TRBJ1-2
CATSRDVPPYGYTF
TGTGCCACCAGCAGAGACGTCCCCCCCTATGGCTACACCTTC
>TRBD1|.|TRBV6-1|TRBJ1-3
CASSDRTGARGNTIYF
TGTGCCAGCAGTGATCGGACAGGGGCTAGAGGAAACACCATATATTTT
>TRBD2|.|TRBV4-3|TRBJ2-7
CASSTFTTSGSHEQYF
TGCGCCAGCAGCACCTTCACGACTAGCGGGAGCCACGAGCAGTACTTC
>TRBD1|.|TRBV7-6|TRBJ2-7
CASSSEDRGPYEQYF
TGTGCCAGCAGCTCGGAGGACAGGGGGCCCTACGAGCAGTACTTC
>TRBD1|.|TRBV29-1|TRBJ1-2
CSVEDRGGGYTF
TGCAGCGTTGAGGACAGGGGGGGAGGCTACACCTTC
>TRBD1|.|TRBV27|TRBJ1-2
CASSDGRTGGIYGYTF
TGTGCCAGCAGCGACGGAAGGACAGGGGGTATCTATGGCTACACCTTC
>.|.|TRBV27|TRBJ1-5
CASSLTGIGNQPQHF
TGTGCCAGCAGTTTGACAGGTATAGGGAATCAGCCCCAGCATTTT
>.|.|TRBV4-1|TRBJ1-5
CASSLGVNQPQHF
TGCGCCAGCAGCCTAGGAGTTAATCAGCCCCAGCATTTT
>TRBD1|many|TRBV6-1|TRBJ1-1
CASSELIGTGDTEAFF
TGTGCCAGCAGTGAACTCATCGGGACAGGGGACACTGAAGCTTTCTTT
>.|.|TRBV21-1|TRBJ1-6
CASSPSSPLHF
TGTGCCAGCAGCCCCAGTTCACCCCTCCACTTT
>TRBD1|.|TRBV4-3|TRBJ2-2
CASSRGQDTGELFF
TGCGCCAGCAGCCGGGGACAGGACACCGGGGAGCTGTTTTTT
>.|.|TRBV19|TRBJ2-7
CATKRQEGYYEQYF
TGTGCCACCAAAAGGCAGGAGGGGTACTACGAGCAGTACTTC
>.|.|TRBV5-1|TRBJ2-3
CASSPATGPTQYF
TGCGCCAGCAGCCCCGCCACTGGGCCCACGCAGTATTTT
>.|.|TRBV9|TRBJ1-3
CASSVGDFGNTIYF
TGTGCCAGCAGCGTCGGGGATTTCGGAAACACCATATATTTT
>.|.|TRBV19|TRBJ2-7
CASSMTGWLSYEQYF
TGTGCCAGTAGTATGACAGGTTGGCTCTCCTACGAGCAGTACTTC
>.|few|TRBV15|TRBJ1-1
CATSRAGGGDTEAFF
TGTGCCACCAGCAGAGCGGGAGGGGGGGACACTGAAGCTTTCTTT
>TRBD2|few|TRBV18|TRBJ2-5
CASSPLAGRETQYF
TGTGCCAGCTCACCACTAGCGGGGCGGGAGACCCAGTACTTC